Below, 4 T cell receptor beta chains from the same sample are listed, as sequenced in a study of blood T cell repertoires in COVID-19. The data were produced by immunoSEQ multiplex PCR, yet TCRdb's version contains in-frame clones alone and is incomplete. Among about 220,000 clones listed, roughly 82% were seen once. Material: peripheral blood. The receptors were gathered from a woman in her seventies with acute or convalescent COVID-19.

V is TRBV6-4 and J is TRBJ2-2, with D tentatively TRBD1 (5 bases). The germline CDR1 and CDR2 sequences are MRHNA and SNTAGT. V was cut by 6 bases and J by 5 bases, with 10 bases left in between. This CDR3 contains 13 residues. This CDR3 is CASSRDLTGELFF. The CDR3 coding sequence is TGTGCCAGCAGCAGGGATTTAACCGGGGAGCTGTTTTTT.

The chain recombines TRBV29-1 with TRBJ1-1; D unclear. CDR3 length: 13 amino acids. Trimming pared 7 bases from V and 4 bases from J, leaving 16 bases between. Germline V gene lookup returns CDR1 SQVTM and CDR2 ANQGSEA. For the CDR3, the DNA is TGCAGCGCTGAGGAGGGTTTTGGCACTGAAGCTTTCTTT. Protein: CSAEEGFGTEAFF.

This rearrangement joins TRBV6-5 to TRBJ2-7; 11 bases map to TRBD1. The CDR3 has 15 amino acids. The V gene's germline CDR1 is MNHEY and CDR2 SVGAGI. Trimming took 4 bases from V and 6 from J; bases not matched to a gene: 8. DNA for the CDR3: TGTGCCAGCAGTTCTGCGCCGGGACAGGGGGGCGAGCAGTACTTC. This codes for CASSSAPGQGGEQYF.

This clone occurred a few times. V is TRBV7-2 and J is TRBJ1-3; D not resolved. The V and J ends lost 2 bases and 3 bases respectively, with 14 bases between them. The CDR3 loop spans 16 amino acids. Looked up from germline, CDR1 is SGHTA and CDR2 is FQGNSA. The DNA of the CDR3 is TGTGCCAGCAGCTTATTCTCTCCACGGGGTGGAAACACCATATATTTT. Protein: CASSLFSPRGGNTIYF.